This T cell receptor beta chain was found in a study of CD8 T cells in ankylosing spondylitis. Study observations and caveats: Blood from ankylosing spondylitis patients appeared to carry a characteristic roughly 8-variant TCR beta motif.

This clonotype was counted only a few times. Its antigen remains unknown. The ends were cut back, 5 bases at V and 0 bases at J, with 10 bases in the middle. Per the germline V gene, CDR1 is KGHDR and CDR2 is SFDVKD. CDR3 length: 15 residues. TCRdb used MiXCR to reprocess the 5' RACE reads, holding one entry per CDR3 protein. The table has hundreds of thousands of distinct CDR3 sequences, less than 25% seen once. Sequenced input: blood, either unsorted or a sorted T cell fraction (not recorded which). The receptor's source is a female donor with ankylosing spondylitis or in good health (not recorded which). This chain links TRBV24-1 with TRBJ2-1; D gene ambiguous. As DNA, the CDR3 is TGTGCCACCAGTGGGGTCCGGAGCTCCTACAATGAGCAGTTCTTC. This translates into CATSGVRSSYNEQFF.